This T cell receptor (beta chain) was profiled in a study of CD8+CD57+ T cells in acquired aplastic anemia. The authors sequenced patients whose flow cytometry had shown CD8+CD57+ cell expansion. The CDR3 length is 13 residues. With 6 bases removed from V and 2 bases from J, the gap between germline ends came to 14 bases. Per germline, CDR1 DFQATT and CDR2 SNEGSKA (reference sequence). The study's findings and limits: Statistical testing detected no significant gap in CD8+ Simpson's diversity between patients and controls.

Genomic DNA, serving as template, underwent TCR beta VDJ and CDR3 profiling. In TCRdb, the reads were re-called with MiXCR into one record per CDR3 protein. The sample consists of some 120,000 distinct CDR3 sequences, 58% of them appearing once. For this clonotype: Its antigen is not known.

The V call is TRBV20-1, the J call TRBJ2-7; possible D gene TRBD2, 5 bases. Sequencing was performed on sorted CD4+, CD8+, or CD8+CD57+ T cells (not recorded which) from PBMCs. This clonotype originated in a human donor with aplastic anemia. CDR3: CSALRAATYEQYF. The CDR3 DNA reads as TGCAGTGCCCTGCGAGCGGCCACCTACGAGCAGTACTTC.